The rows below give T cell receptor beta chains drawn from one sample of a study of blood T cell repertoires in COVID-19. The repertoire was sequenced with immunoSEQ multiplex PCR; TCRdb's copy has only in-frame clones and lacks some. The sample carries around 150,000 clones, about 87% recorded once. Input material: peripheral blood. These receptors all come from a woman between 70 and 85 years old with COVID-19, enrolled during active disease. Both conserved end residues are part of each CDR3. Fields, in order: CDR3 DNA, CDR3 protein, D gene, clone size, J gene, V gene. D genes are given only for firm matches. The size entry is marked missing in some rows and otherwise reads once, few, many or a size class.

TGCAGCGCCCAGGAGGGTGATACGCAGTATTTT	CSAQEGDTQYF	.	.	TRBJ2-3	TRBV29-1
TGTGCCAGCTCACCGCTCGCGACTCCTCTACCCGGGGAGCTGTTTTTT	CASSPLATPLPGELFF	.	.	TRBJ2-2	TRBV18
TGCGCCAGCAGCTTATGGGGCGGTCTTAATGAAAAACTGTTTTTT	CASSLWGGLNEKLFF	.	.	TRBJ1-4	TRBV5-1
TGTGCCACCCGGGGGTGGCAAGAGACCCAGTACTTC	CATRGWQETQYF	.	.	TRBJ2-5	TRBV2
TGTGCCAGCAGTAACGCCGGGACAGGGCGGGCTGAAGCTTTCTTT	CASSNAGTGRAEAFF	TRBD1	once	TRBJ1-1	TRBV28
TGTGCCAGCTCCCCGGGAGGCAGGGGCTTGGAGACCCAGTACTTC	CASSPGGRGLETQYF	.	.	TRBJ2-5	TRBV18
TGTGCCAGCAGTGACGCGGGACAGGGCACAGATACGCAGTATTTT	CASSDAGQGTDTQYF	TRBD1	.	TRBJ2-3	TRBV6-4
TGTGCCAGCAGCCAGACAGAGAAGGGGGAAAAACTGTTTTTT	CASSQTEKGEKLFF	.	.	TRBJ1-4	TRBV2
TGTGCCAGCAGCCCGGACAGGGCCACTGAAGCTTTCTTT	CASSPDRATEAFF	TRBD1	few	TRBJ1-1	TRBV11-3
TGTGCCAGCAGTTCCGGGGTCTATGGCTACACCTTC	CASSSGVYGYTF	.	.	TRBJ1-2	TRBV28
TGTGCCAGCAGCCAAGCGAATGAGCAGTTCTTC	CASSQANEQFF	.	.	TRBJ2-1	TRBV3-1/TRBV3-2
TGTGCCAGCAGTGCCTGGGGGGGCTGGACAGATACGCAGTATTTT	CASSAWGGWTDTQYF	.	.	TRBJ2-3	TRBV6-4
TGTGCCAGCACCCTACGGGACAGACCGAACACCGGGGAGCTGTTTTTT	CASTLRDRPNTGELFF	TRBD1	.	TRBJ2-2	TRBV9
TGTGCCAGCAGAACTAAAGGTACTGAAGCTTTCTTT	CASRTKGTEAFF	.	.	TRBJ1-1	TRBV12-3/TRBV12-4
TGTGCCAGCCTAATAGCTAACTATGGCTACACCTTC	CASLIANYGYTF	.	.	TRBJ1-2	TRBV28
TGTGCCAGTATCCAGGGACTAGCGGGGGCCCTCACCGGGGAGCTGTTTTTT	CASIQGLAGALTGELFF	TRBD2	.	TRBJ2-2	TRBV19
TGCGCCAGCAGCTTGGGTCTGCAGGGGGCGCGGTTCTTC	CASSLGLQGARFF	TRBD1	many	TRBJ2-1	TRBV5-1
TGCAGTGCTAGTGGAGGGGGGGGAAATGAGCAGTTCTTC	CSASGGGGNEQFF	.	.	TRBJ2-1	TRBV20-1
TGTGCCAGCAGCCTAAGACAGCGAAACACCATATATTTT	CASSLRQRNTIYF	.	.	TRBJ1-3	TRBV3-1/TRBV3-2
TGTGCCAGCAGCGTAACCGGGACAGGGGAGGGAAAACTGTTTTTT	CASSVTGTGEGKLFF	TRBD1	.	TRBJ1-4	TRBV7-2
TGTGCCAGTAGTATAGCTCCCGGGATCTTTTACGAGCAGTACTTC	CASSIAPGIFYEQYF	.	once	TRBJ2-7	TRBV19
TGTGCCAGCAGTGAAGTCCCCCCCTCCCGACAGGGGGCGGTGAAAGAAAAACTGTTTTTT	CASSEVPPSRQGAVKEKLFF	TRBD1	.	TRBJ1-4	TRBV6-1
TGTGCCAGCTCACGGCGTGTGAGTAGCGGGGGGCCAAACAATGAGCAGTTCTTC	CASSRRVSSGGPNNEQFF	TRBD2	.	TRBJ2-1	TRBV18
TGCGCCAGCAGCTTGGACCCCCCGCGGGGGGGCATAGATACGCAGTATTTT	CASSLDPPRGGIDTQYF	TRBD2	.	TRBJ2-3	TRBV5-1
TGCGCCAGCAGCTTGGGACTTACGGAGACCCAGTACTTC	CASSLGLTETQYF	.	.	TRBJ2-5	TRBV5-1
TGTGCCAGCAGCCAAGATCCTAGCCCTGACACAGATACGCAGTATTTT	CASSQDPSPDTDTQYF	.	.	TRBJ2-3	TRBV3-1/TRBV3-2
TGTGCCAGCAGCTATGTCCCCACAGGGATGAACGAGCAGTACTTC	CASSYVPTGMNEQYF	.	.	TRBJ2-7	TRBV7-9
TGTGCCAGCTCACCCTCCAGGGGGCCTAATGAAAAACTGTTTTTT	CASSPSRGPNEKLFF	TRBD1	.	TRBJ1-4	TRBV18
TGTGCCAGCAGCTTCCAACCAAGTAGAGGGACTGAAGCTTTCTTT	CASSFQPSRGTEAFF	.	.	TRBJ1-1	TRBV11-2
TGTGCCAGCGACGGACAGGGAACGTCCTATGGCTACACCTTC	CASDGQGTSYGYTF	TRBD1	.	TRBJ1-2	TRBV28
TGTGCCAGCAGTGAAGCGCGGAGACTCTTTAATGAAAAACTGTTTTTT	CASSEARRLFNEKLFF	.	.	TRBJ1-4	TRBV2
TGTGCCAGCAGCTTGGGGCGGGGGACCATGGATACGCAGTATTTT	CASSLGRGTMDTQYF	TRBD2	.	TRBJ2-3	TRBV5-8
TGCGCCAGCAGCTTGGCCGTAGTCGGTGGTAACTCTGGAAACACCATATATTTT	CASSLAVVGGNSGNTIYF	.	.	TRBJ1-3	TRBV5-1
TGTGCCAGCAGCTTAAACCGGGATCAGCCCCAGCATTTT	CASSLNRDQPQHF	.	.	TRBJ1-5	TRBV7-3
TGTGCCTGGAGTACCGACTCGGGAGATTTCTTCTCCTATAATTCACCCCTCCACTTT	CAWSTDSGDFFSYNSPLHF	.	few	TRBJ1-6	TRBV30
TGTGCCAGCAGCCGGACAGGGCTCACTGAAGCTTTCTTT	CASSRTGLTEAFF	TRBD1	.	TRBJ1-1	TRBV5-4
TGTGCCAGCTCAGCAAATAGGGGATGGGACACTGAAGCTTTCTTT	CASSANRGWDTEAFF	.	.	TRBJ1-1	TRBV18
TGTGCCAGCAGTTACTCGGGGACAGGGGTTGAAAAACTGTTTTTT	CASSYSGTGVEKLFF	TRBD1	.	TRBJ1-4	TRBV6-2/TRBV6-3
TGTGCCAGCAGCACGACTGTGACAGGGTACGAGCAGTACTTC	CASSTTVTGYEQYF	TRBD1	once	TRBJ2-7	TRBV11-1
TGTGCCAGCCATTCCAGGGTTTCTAGCTATGGCTACACCTTC	CASHSRVSSYGYTF	.	.	TRBJ1-2	TRBV19
TGTGCCAGCAGTTTACCCGGGACAGGCCAAGAGACCCAGTACTTC	CASSLPGTGQETQYF	TRBD1	.	TRBJ2-5	TRBV28
TGCGCCAGCAGCTTGCTGGCAGGGGGAGGGAACACTGAAGCTTTCTTT	CASSLLAGGGNTEAFF	TRBD1	.	TRBJ1-1	TRBV5-1
TGTGCCAGCAGATCTCACAGGGTATACAATGAGCAGTTCTTC	CASRSHRVYNEQFF	.	.	TRBJ2-1	TRBV28
TGTGCCAGTAGTCTTCCGGGACAGGGGGGTGATGAGCAGTTCTTC	CASSLPGQGGDEQFF	TRBD1	.	TRBJ2-1	TRBV19
TGCAGCGTTGATGTCGCGCGAGGGACAGGCGCTGAGGGCTACACCTTC	CSVDVARGTGAEGYTF	TRBD1	.	TRBJ1-2	TRBV29-1
TGCGCCAGCAGCCCCATCGGGGGGGGCACCGGGGAGCTGTTTTTT	CASSPIGGGTGELFF	TRBD2	.	TRBJ2-2	TRBV5-1
TGTGCCAGCAGCTTACAGGGGACCGGGGAGCTGTTTTTT	CASSLQGTGELFF	TRBD1	.	TRBJ2-2	TRBV5-4
TGTGCCAGCAGCTCGACGGGACAGGGCCGAGGTGGAAACACCATATATTTT	CASSSTGQGRGGNTIYF	TRBD1	once	TRBJ1-3	TRBV5-6